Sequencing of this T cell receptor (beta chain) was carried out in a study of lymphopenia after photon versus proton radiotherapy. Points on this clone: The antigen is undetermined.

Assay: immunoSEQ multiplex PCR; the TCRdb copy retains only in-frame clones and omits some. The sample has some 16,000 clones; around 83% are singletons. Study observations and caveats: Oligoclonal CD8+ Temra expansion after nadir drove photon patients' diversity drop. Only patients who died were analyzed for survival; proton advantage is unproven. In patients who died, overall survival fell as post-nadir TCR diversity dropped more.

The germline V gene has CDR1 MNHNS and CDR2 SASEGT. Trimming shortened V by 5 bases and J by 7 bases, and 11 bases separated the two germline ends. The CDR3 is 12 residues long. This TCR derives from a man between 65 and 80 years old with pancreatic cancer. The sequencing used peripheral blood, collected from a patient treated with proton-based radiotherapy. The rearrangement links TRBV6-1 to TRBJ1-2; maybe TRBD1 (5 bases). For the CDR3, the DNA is TGTGCCAGCAGTCACAGGAATTCTGGCTACACCTTC. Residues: CASSHRNSGYTF.